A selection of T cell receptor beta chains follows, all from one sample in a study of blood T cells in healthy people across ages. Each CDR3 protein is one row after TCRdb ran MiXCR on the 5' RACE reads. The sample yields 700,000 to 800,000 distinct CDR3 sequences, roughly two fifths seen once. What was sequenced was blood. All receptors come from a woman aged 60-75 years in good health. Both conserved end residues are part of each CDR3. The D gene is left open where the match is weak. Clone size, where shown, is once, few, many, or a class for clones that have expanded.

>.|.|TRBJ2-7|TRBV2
TGTGCCAGCAGCGGGGTTGGTGACTACGAGCAGTACTTC
CASSGVGDYEQYF
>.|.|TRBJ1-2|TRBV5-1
TGCGCCAGCAGCCCGTGGACAGCCTATGGCTACACCTTC
CASSPWTAYGYTF
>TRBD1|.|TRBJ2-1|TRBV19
TGTGCCAGTAGTATCTCCGGGACAGATATCCACAATGAGCAGTTCTTC
CASSISGTDIHNEQFF
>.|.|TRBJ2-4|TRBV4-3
TGCGCCAGCAGCCGTGGGGGGCAAAACATTCAGTACTTC
CASSRGGQNIQYF
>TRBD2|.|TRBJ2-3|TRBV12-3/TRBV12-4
TGTGCCAGCAGGAGACTAGCAGCTAGCACAGATACGCAGTATTTT
CASRRLAASTDTQYF
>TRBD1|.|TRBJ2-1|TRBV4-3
TGCGCCAGCAGCCAGGCCGACAGGGACGATGAGCAGTTCTTC
CASSQADRDDEQFF
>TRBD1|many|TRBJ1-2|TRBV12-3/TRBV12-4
TGTGCCAGCAGTTTAGCGCTGGGACAGGGCTACACCTTC
CASSLALGQGYTF
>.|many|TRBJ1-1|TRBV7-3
TGTGCCAGCAGCTTAGGGCAACGGACTGAAGCTTTCTTT
CASSLGQRTEAFF
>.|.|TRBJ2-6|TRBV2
TGTGCCAGCAGTGATTGGGACTCTGGGGCCAACGTCCTGACTTTC
CASSDWDSGANVLTF
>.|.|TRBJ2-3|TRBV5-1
TGCGCCAGCAGCTTGGCTGGGCAGTCCTATAGCACAGATACGCAGTATTTT
CASSLAGQSYSTDTQYF
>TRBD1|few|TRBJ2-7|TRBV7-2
TGTGCCAGCAGCTGGAGACAGGGGGCTGGGGAGCAGTACTTC
CASSWRQGAGEQYF
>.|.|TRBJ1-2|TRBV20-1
TGCAGTGCTAGAGACGGGGGGCTTGACTGTGGCTACACCTTC
CSARDGGLDCGYTF
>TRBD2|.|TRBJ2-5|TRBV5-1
TGCGCCAGCAGCTTGGGCGGGGGGGCCACAGATGAGCAGTACTTC
CASSLGGGATDEQYF
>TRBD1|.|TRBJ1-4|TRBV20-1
TGCAGTGCTGGACAAACCGGGACAGGGAATGAAAAACTGTTTTTT
CSAGQTGTGNEKLFF
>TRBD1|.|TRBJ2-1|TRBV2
TGTGCCAGCATGAGGGACAGGGGTTACAATGAGCAGTTCTTC
CASMRDRGYNEQFF
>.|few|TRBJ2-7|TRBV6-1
TGTGCCAGCAGTGAAGTCTGGCGGACTGCCTCCTACGAGCAGTACTTC
CASSEVWRTASYEQYF
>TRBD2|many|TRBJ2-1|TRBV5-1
TGCGCCAGCAGCTTGAGTTTAGCGGGAGAGGGGGAGCAGTTCTTC
CASSLSLAGEGEQFF
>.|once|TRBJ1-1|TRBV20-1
TGCAGTGCTAGAGTGTCAGGACAGTTCATGAACACTGAAGCTTTCTTT
CSARVSGQFMNTEAFF
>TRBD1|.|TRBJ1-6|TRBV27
TGTGCCAGCAGTTTCCTGGACAGGGACTCTTCCCTCCACTTT
CASSFLDRDSSLHF
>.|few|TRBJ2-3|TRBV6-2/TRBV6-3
TGTGCCAGCAGGAGGTCCGGAGTTAGCACAGATACGCAGTATTTT
CASRRSGVSTDTQYF
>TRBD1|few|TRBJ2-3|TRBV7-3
TGTGCCAGCAGCGTAAATACAGGGGCAGATACGCAGTATTTT
CASSVNTGADTQYF
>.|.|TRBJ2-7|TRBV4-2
TGTGCCAGCAGCCAAGAGGGGGCCAGCTCCTACAATGAGCAGTACTTC
CASSQEGASSYNEQYF
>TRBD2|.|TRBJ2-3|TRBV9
TGTGCCAGCAGCCTCGAGGGGTCGGGGGGGACTTTCACAGATACGCAGTATTTT
CASSLEGSGGTFTDTQYF
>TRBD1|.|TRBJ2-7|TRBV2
TGTGCCAGCAATACAGGGGGGATAGGCTACGAGCAGTACTTC
CASNTGGIGYEQYF
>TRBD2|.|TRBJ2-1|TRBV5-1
TGCGCCAGCAGCTCACCCTTCGGACTAGCGCCGAACAATGAGCAGTTCTTC
CASSSPFGLAPNNEQFF
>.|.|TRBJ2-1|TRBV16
TGTGCCAGCAGCCAACAACGACAGTATCCCTACAATGAGCAGTTCTTC
CASSQQRQYPYNEQFF
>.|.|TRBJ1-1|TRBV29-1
TGCAGCGTTATACTAAACCTCGCAACTGAAGCTTTCTTT
CSVILNLATEAFF
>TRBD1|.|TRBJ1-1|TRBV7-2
TGTGCCAGCAGCTTAGGAAGACAGGGTGAAGCTTTCTTT
CASSLGRQGEAFF
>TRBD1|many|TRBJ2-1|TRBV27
TGTGCCAGCAGTCAAAGGACAGGAGGCTCCTACAATGAGCAGTTCTTC
CASSQRTGGSYNEQFF
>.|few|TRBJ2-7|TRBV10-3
TGTGCCATCAGTGAGTCGAGGACAACCTACGAGCAGTACTTC
CAISESRTTYEQYF
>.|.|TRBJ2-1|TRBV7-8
TGTGCCAGCAGCTTAGGAGTGGGAGAACTCAATGAGCAGTTCTTC
CASSLGVGELNEQFF
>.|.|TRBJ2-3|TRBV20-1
TGCAGTGCTAGCGATCGAGATACGCAGTATTTT
CSASDRDTQYF
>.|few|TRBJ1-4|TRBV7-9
TGTGCCAGCAGCCGAGGGGCCGAGGCAGGAAAACTGTTTTTT
CASSRGAEAGKLFF
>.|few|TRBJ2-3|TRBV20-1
TGCAGTGCTAGAGATGCCAGGGGGGCAGATACGCAGTATTTT
CSARDARGADTQYF
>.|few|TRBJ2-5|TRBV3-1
TGTGCCAGCACTATGATCCCCCTGCAAGAGACCCAGTACTTC
CASTMIPLQETQYF
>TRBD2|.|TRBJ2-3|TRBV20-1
TGCAGTGCTCAGGGAGGGGCGGATACGCAGTATTTT
CSAQGGADTQYF
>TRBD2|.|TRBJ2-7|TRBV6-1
TGTGCCACGGGAATACTAGCGGGAGGAGACGAGCAGTACTTC
CATGILAGGDEQYF
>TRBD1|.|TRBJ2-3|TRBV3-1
TGTGCCAGCAGCCAAGAGGGACAGGGCTGGAATACGCAGTATTTT
CASSQEGQGWNTQYF
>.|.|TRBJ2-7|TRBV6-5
TGTGCCAGCAGTTACAAACTTTCCGGGATAGGAGCCTACGAGCAGTACTTC
CASSYKLSGIGAYEQYF
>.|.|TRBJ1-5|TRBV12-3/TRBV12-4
TGTGCCAGCAGTTTCCCATCGGTGGGCAATCAGCCCCGGCATTTT
CASSFPSVGNQPRHF
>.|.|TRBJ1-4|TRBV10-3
TGTGCCATCAGTTACAGCGGGAGCGAAAAACTGTTTTTT
CAISYSGSEKLFF
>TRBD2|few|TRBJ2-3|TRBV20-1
TGCAGTGCCAGTCCGACTAGCGGAAACACAGATACGCAGTATTTT
CSASPTSGNTDTQYF
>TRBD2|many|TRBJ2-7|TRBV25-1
TGTGCCAGCACCCCCAGCGGGAGGGACCACTACGAGCAGTACTTC
CASTPSGRDHYEQYF
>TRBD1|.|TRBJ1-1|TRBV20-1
TGCAGTGCTAGAGCATCCCGGACAGGGCCGTCGGGTGGGACTGAAGCTTTCTTT
CSARASRTGPSGGTEAFF
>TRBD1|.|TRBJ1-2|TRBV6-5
TGTGCCAGCAGGCAACTCCGGACAGGGACCTATGGCTACACCTTC
CASRQLRTGTYGYTF
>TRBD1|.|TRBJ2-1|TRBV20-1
TGCAGTGTCCGGACAGGGGGTTCCTACAATGAGCAGTTCTTC
CSVRTGGSYNEQFF
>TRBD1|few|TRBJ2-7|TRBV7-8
TGTGCCAGCAACGGACAGGGGATTTCCTACGAGCAGTACTTC
CASNGQGISYEQYF
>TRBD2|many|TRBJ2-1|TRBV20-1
TGCAGTGCTCAGAGGGGGACTAGCGGCTACAATGAGCAGTTCTTC
CSAQRGTSGYNEQFF
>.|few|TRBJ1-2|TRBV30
TGTGCCTGGAGCCCATACAGGATAGGGTCCTATGGCTACACCTTC
CAWSPYRIGSYGYTF